Given below is one TCR beta chain in context. Its antigen is undetermined. Here the CDR3 omits its conserved ending phenylalanine or tryptophan, so a read error is the likely source. This entry belongs to a study of tumor-infiltrating lymphocytes in primary liver carcinoma. Study summary: The patients included men and women who were aged 30 to 69 years.

Whole-study findings and limits: Only about 7-24% of top clones were detected in all five tumor regions.

A constant-region primer served to make TCR beta cDNA from roughly 540 ng total RNA. Three rounds of nested multiplex PCR with slightly modified ARM-PCR produced TCR beta libraries. MiXCR, applied by TCRdb to the multiplex PCR reads, yields one record per CDR3 protein. The sample carries about 210,000 distinct CDR3 sequences, about 82% recorded once. From around 20-30 mg of unsorted bulk tissue, DNA and RNA were co-extracted together. The patients carried chronic HBV infection and had received no treatment. Researchers took samples from five separate regions of each tumor. Input material: tumor tissue from primary liver carcinoma. This receptor was identified in a man aged 40-49 years with primary liver carcinoma and hepatitis B virus infection.

CDR3 amino acids: CASSSEPGGYEQYI. The CDR3 bases are TGCGCCAGCAGCTCGGAGCCAGGAGGGTACGAGCAGTACATC. This chain joins TRBV5-1 and TRBJ2-7, with D possibly matching TRBD2 (6 bases). Germline V gene data show CDR1 as SGHRS and CDR2 as YFSETQ. Deletions cut 3 bases from V and 4 bases from J, with 14 bases between. This CDR3 is built from 14 residues.